This T cell receptor (beta chain) originates from a study of T-cell memory formation after mild COVID-19. The wider study: Among the donors, TCR clusters were largely specific to each donor.

Study findings and constraints: Among CD4+ contracting clones, most were CM and EM, and CD8+ ones EMRA. Contracting clones from day 15 to 85 showed balanced CD4/CD8; later expanders favored CD4+.

As regards this clonotype: Its target is not known.

Sample barcodes and UMIs were carried by the TCR alpha and TCR beta cDNA libraries that 5'RACE generated with constant-segment primers. TCRdb itself ran the 5' RACE reads through MiXCR, one entry per CDR3 protein. The sample holds a few hundred thousand distinct CDR3 sequences, roughly 22% seen once. This clonotype originated in an adult woman who had mild COVID-19 (a few samples of this study predate the infection). Cell type and time point are not known. Sample: PBMCs or a T cell subset sorted from them (not recorded which).

CDR3 sequence: CASSLDGGIYGYTF. As DNA, the CDR3 is TGCGCCAGCAGCTTGGATGGGGGGATTTATGGCTACACCTTC. This chain uses TRBV5-1 with TRBJ1-2, with D possibly being TRBD1 (5 bases). CDR1 SGHRS and CDR2 YFSETQ come from the germline V gene. The V end lost 0 bases, the J end lost 5 bases, and 11 bases lay between the germline ends. The CDR3 runs to 14 residues.